The text below deals with one TCR beta chain. It lacks a known antigen. One base away there is no much larger clone; base qualities are not given. TCRbeta CDR3 regions were amplified from genomic DNA by means of the immunoSEQ Assay, a bias-controlled multiplex PCR. The authors processed their data as follows. Within the assay, amplification of reference gene primers was used to estimate how many nucleated cells each sample contained. To quantify the absolute abundance of each unique TCRbeta CDR3 rearrangement, sequence reads were collapsed and filtered. For each sample, productive Simpson clonality was calculated by taking the square root of Simpson's diversity index across productive rearrangements. Imported from immuneACCESS, the table was reduced by TCRdb to in-frame sequences with V and J called. These copies leave out some clones; in studies compared against another copy, an unresolved V gene accounts for under half, and the cause of the remainder is not known. The DNA was the basis for D and trimming; V, J and clone size are from that table. This sample lists more than 75,000 clones; 89% were detected once. The ten largest clones add up to roughly 2.5% of the sample.

This entry comes from a study of blood T cell repertoires in COVID-19 (dated by TCRdb to 2019 to 2021). With respect to the entire study: Samples from collaborators originated in the United States, Italy and Spain and spanned both the acute and convalescent phases of COVID-19. The material from the prospective study consisted of cDNA or gDNA derived from T cells, B-cell-depleted T cells, or PBMCs. Subjects who had been exposed to COVID-19, were actively infected with it, or had recovered from it provided the deeply sampled blood TCRbeta repertoires that made up the dataset. A freely available public database, intended as a resource for researchers studying the immune response to SARS-CoV-2, is where the repertoires were released. Samples came from the ongoing ImmuneRACE study (first 160 participants) plus 1,254 subjects from 6 global collaborators. A de-identified subject ID, COVID-19 status, age in years and sex were almost always included in the sample metadata. Where HLA class I and class II types were available, the types were taken from metadata supplied by the sample provider, not from assay-based typing.

One collaborating source in Seattle enrolled patients during active infection and followed them longitudinally through the course of disease. Each collaborating institution followed its own protocols to collect whole blood in K2EDTA tubes. Collaborator samples were shipped for TCRbeta analysis as frozen whole blood, isolated PBMCs, or DNA extracted from either sample type. Overall study outcomes, separate from this receptor: Clinical and demographic metadata were provided uncurated, with the amount varying by source and participant.

The source is a man between 45 and 60 years old with COVID-19, enrolled during active disease. The specimen sequenced was peripheral blood.

The DNA is TGTGCCAGCAGCCAAGGGACAGGGTCAGGTCAGCCCCAGCATTTT. Its translation is CASSQGTGSGQPQHF. The rearrangement combines TRBV3-1 (or the pseudogene TRBV3-2) with TRBJ1-5, with 8 junctional bases fitting TRBD1. From the cysteine through the phenylalanine, the CDR3 covers 15 amino acids. The kept DNA is CDR3 alone, 45 bases in frame from the first base. CDR1 LGHDT and CDR2 YNNKEL are derived from the germline V gene (reference sequence). The germline V end is reduced by 1 base and the J end by 6 bases; junction bases left unmatched: 5.